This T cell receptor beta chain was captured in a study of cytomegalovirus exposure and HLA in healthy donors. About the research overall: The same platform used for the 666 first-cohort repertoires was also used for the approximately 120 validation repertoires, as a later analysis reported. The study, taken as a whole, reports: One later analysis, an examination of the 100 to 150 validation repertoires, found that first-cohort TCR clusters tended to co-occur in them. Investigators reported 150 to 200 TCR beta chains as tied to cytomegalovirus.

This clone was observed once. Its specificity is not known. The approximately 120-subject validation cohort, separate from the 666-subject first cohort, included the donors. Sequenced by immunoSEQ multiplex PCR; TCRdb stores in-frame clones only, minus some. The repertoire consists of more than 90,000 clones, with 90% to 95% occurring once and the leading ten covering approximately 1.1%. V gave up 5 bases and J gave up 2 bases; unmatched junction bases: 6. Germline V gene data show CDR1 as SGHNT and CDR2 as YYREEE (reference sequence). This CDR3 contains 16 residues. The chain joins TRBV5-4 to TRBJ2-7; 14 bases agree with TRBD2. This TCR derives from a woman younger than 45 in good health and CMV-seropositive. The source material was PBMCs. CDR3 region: CASSSRLAGGPYEQYF. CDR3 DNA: TGTGCCAGCAGTTCCAGACTAGCGGGAGGGCCCTACGAGCAGTACTTC.